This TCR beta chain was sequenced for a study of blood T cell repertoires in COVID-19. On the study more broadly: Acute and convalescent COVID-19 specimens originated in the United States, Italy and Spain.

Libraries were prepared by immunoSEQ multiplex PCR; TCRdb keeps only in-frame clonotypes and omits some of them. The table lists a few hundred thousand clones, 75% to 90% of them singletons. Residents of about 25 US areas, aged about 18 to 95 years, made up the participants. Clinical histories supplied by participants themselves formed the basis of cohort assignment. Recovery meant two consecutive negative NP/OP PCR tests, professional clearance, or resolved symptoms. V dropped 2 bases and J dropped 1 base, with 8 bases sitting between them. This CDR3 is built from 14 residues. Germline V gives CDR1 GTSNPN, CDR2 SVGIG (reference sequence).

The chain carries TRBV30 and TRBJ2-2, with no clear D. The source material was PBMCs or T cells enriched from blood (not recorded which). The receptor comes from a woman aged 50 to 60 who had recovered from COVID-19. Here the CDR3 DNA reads TGTGCCTGGAGTAACCTCGGGAACACCGGGGAGCTGTTTTTT. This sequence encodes CAWSNLGNTGELFF.